The T cell receptor beta chain under discussion was sequenced for a study of T cell changes during pregnancy in multiple sclerosis. Method: immunoSEQ multiplex PCR; TCRdb's copy keeps in-frame clones and lacks some. The data show 65,000 to 85,000 clones, under 90% seen once. The V gene's germline CDR1 is PRHDT and CDR2 FYEKMQ (reference sequence). Trimming stripped 1 base from V and 4 bases from J, with 17 bases between. The CDR3 sequence is 17 residues long. The sequence came from a female donor in good health, enrolled as a control in a pregnancy study. The gene calls are TRBV13 and TRBJ2-1, with D tentatively TRBD2 (5 bases). Sequenced here: peripheral blood, sampled after pregnancy. The CDR3 bases are TGTGCCAGCAGCTTAGTGGAAGCGGCTTTGGGTTACAATGAGCAGTTCTTC. Its protein product is CASSLVEAALGYNEQFF.